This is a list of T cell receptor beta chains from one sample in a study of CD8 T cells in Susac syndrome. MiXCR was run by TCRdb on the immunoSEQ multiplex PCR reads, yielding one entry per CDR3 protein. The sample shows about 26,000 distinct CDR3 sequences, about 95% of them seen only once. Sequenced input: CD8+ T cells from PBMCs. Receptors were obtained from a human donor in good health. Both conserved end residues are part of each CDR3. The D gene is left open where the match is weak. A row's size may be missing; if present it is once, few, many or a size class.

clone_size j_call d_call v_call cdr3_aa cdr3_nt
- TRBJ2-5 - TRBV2 CASKREGGETQYF TGTGCCAGTAAAAGGGAAGGGGGGGAGACCCAGTACTTC
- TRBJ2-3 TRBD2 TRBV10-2 CASSASGGAGDTQYF TGCGCCAGCAGTGCGAGCGGGGGGGCCGGAGATACGCAGTATTTT
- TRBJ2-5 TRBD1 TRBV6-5 CASSSPGQQETQYF TGTGCCAGCAGTTCCCCGGGACAGCAAGAGACCCAGTACTTC
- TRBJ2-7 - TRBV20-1 CSAREGHGGEQYF TGCAGTGCTAGAGAGGGGCACGGCGGCGAGCAGTACTTC
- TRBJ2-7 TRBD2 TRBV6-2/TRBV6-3 CASSYGTSSYEQYF TGTGCCAGCAGTTACGGGACTAGCTCCTACGAGCAGTACTTC
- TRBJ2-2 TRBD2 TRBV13 CASSLKGLARDGDTGELFF TGTGCCAGCAGCTTAAAGGGACTAGCGCGCGATGGGGACACCGGGGAGCTGTTTTTT
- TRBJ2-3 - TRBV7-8 CASSARRVASADTQYF TGTGCCAGCAGCGCCCGAAGGGTAGCGAGCGCAGATACGCAGTATTTT
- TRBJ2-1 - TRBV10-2 CASRSGSRDEQFF TGCGCCAGTCGCTCCGGGTCCCGGGATGAGCAGTTCTTC
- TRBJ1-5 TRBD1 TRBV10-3 CAISESDRNQPQHF TGTGCCATCAGTGAGTCGGACAGGAATCAGCCCCAGCATTTT
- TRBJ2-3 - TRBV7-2 CASSSRNSLARLSADTQYF TGTGCCAGCAGCTCCCGTAATTCACTAGCCCGATTGAGCGCAGATACGCAGTATTTT
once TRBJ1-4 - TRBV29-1 CSGAVSREKLFF TGCAGCGGGGCTGTTTCGCGCGAAAAACTGTTTTTT
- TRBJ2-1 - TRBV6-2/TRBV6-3 CASSYSSGQQFF TGTGCCAGCAGTTACTCGAGTGGGCAGCAGTTCTTC
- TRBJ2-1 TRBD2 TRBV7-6 CASSLGGVNNEQFF TGTGCCAGCAGCTTGGGGGGGGTGAACAATGAGCAGTTCTTC
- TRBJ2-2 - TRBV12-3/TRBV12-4 CASSLRTATTGELFF TGTGCCAGCAGTTTAAGGACAGCTACCACCGGGGAGCTGTTTTTT
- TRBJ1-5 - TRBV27 CASSRPGEHQHF TGTGCCAGCAGCCGGCCCGGAGAGCACCAGCATTTT
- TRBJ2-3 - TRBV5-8 CASSPLERAITDTQYF TGTGCCAGCAGCCCCCTGGAGCGGGCGATCACAGATACGCAGTATTTT
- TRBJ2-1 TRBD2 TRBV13 CASTPGTNYNEQFF TGTGCCAGCACACCCGGGACTAATTACAATGAGCAGTTCTTC
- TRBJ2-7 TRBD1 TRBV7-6 CASSLALGQEHLYEQYF TGTGCCAGCAGCTTAGCGTTGGGACAGGAGCATCTCTACGAGCAGTACTTC
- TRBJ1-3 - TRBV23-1 CASSRRNTIYF TGCGCCAGCAGTCGGAGAAACACCATATATTTT
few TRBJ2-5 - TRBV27 CASSLGETQYF TGTGCCAGCAGTTTAGGAGAGACCCAGTACTTC